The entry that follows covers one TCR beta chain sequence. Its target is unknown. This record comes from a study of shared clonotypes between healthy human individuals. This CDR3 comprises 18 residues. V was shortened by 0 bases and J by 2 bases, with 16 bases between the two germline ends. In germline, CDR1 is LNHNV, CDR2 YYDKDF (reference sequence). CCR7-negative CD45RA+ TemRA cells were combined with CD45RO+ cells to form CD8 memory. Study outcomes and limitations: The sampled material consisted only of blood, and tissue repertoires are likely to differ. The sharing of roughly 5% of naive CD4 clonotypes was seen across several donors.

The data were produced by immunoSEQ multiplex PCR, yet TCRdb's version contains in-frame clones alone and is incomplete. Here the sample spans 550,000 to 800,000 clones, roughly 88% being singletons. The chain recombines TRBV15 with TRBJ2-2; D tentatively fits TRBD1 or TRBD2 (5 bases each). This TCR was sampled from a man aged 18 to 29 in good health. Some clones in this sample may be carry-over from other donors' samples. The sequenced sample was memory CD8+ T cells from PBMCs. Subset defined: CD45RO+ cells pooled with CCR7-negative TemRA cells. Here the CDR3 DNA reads TGTGCCACCAGCAGAGATTGGGGCGCGGGTCATAACACCGGGGAGCTGTTTTTT. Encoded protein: CATSRDWGAGHNTGELFF. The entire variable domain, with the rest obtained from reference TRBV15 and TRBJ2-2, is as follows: DAMVIQNPRYQVTQFGKPVTLSCSQTLNHNVMYWYQQKSSQAPKLLFHYYDKDFNNEADTPDNFQSRRPNTSFCFLDIRSPGLGDTAMYLCATSRDWGAGHNTGELFFGEGSRLTVL.